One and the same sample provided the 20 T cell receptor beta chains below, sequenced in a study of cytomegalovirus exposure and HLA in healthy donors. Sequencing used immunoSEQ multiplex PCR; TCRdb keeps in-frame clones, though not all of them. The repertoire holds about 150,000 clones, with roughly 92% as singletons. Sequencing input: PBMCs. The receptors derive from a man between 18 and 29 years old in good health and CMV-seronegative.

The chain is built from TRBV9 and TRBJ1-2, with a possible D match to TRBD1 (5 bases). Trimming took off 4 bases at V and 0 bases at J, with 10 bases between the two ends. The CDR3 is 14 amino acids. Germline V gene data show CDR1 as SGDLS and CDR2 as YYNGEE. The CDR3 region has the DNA TGTGCCAGCAGCCCTGACAGTCCTAACTATGGCTACACCTTC. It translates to CASSPDSPNYGYTF.

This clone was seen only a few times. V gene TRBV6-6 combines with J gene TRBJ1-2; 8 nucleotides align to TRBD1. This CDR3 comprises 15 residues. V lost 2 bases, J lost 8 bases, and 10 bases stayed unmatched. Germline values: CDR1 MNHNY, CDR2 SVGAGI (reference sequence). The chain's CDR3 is CASSYPGQGGGGYTF. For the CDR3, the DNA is TGTGCCAGCAGTTACCCCGGACAGGGTGGAGGAGGCTACACCTTC.

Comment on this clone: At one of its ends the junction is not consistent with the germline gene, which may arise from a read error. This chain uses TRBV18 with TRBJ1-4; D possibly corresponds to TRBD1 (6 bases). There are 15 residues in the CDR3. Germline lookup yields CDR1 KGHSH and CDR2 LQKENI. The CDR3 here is CASPPDRTWNEKLFF. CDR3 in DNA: TGTGCCAGCCCACCCGACAGGACCTGGAATGAAAAACTGTTTTTT.

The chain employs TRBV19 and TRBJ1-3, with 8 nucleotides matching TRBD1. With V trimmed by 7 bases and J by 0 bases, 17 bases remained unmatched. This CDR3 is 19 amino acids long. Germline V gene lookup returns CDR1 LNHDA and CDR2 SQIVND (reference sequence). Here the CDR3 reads CASTHGWSGDRNSGNTIYF. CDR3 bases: TGTGCCAGTACACATGGTTGGAGTGGGGACAGGAACTCTGGAAACACCATATATTTT.

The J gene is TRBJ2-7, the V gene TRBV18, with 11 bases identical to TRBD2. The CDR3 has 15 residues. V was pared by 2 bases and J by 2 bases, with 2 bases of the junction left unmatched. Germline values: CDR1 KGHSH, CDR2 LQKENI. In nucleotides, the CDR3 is TGTGCCAGCTCACCAATAGCGGGAGGGCCCTACGAGCAGTACGTC. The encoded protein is CASSPIAGGPYEQYV.

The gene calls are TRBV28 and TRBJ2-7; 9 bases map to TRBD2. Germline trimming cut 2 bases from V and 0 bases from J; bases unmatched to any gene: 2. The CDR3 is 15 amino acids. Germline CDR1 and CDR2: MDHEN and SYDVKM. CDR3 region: CASSLAGGTSYEQYV. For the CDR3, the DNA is TGTGCCAGCAGTTTAGCGGGAGGGACCTCCTACGAGCAGTACGTC.

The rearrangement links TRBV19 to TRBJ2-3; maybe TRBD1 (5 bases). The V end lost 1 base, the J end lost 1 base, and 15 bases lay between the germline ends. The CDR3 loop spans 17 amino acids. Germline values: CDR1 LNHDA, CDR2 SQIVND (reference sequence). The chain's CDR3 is CASSIVLGARGTDTQYF. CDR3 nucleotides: TGTGCCAGTAGTATAGTTTTAGGGGCGCGAGGCACAGATACGCAGTATTTT.

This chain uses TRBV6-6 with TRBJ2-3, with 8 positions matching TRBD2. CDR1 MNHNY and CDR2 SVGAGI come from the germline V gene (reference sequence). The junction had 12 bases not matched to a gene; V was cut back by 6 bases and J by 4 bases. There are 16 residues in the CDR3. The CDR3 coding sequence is TGTGCCAGCAGCGGGTGGACTAGCAAAATTCCAGATACGCAGTATTTT. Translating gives CASSGWTSKIPDTQYF.

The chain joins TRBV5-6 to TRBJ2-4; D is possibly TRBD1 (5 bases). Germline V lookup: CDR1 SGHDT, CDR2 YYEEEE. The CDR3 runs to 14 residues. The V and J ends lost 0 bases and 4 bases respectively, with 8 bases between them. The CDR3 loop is CASSLVGPKNIQYF. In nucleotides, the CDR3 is TGTGCCAGCAGCTTGGTGGGGCCGAAAAACATTCAGTACTTC.

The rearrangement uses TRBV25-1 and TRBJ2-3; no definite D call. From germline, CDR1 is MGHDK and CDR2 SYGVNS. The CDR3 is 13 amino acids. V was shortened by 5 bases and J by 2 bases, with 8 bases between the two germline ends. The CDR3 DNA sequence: TGTGCCAGCAGTTTACTAAACACAGATACGCAGTATTTT. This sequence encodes CASSLLNTDTQYF. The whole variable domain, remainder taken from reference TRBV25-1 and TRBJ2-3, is EADIYQTPRYLVIGTGKKITLECSQTMGHDKMYWYQQDPGMELHLIHYSYGVNSTEKGDLSSESTVSRIRTEHFPLTLESARPSHTSQYLCASSLLNTDTQYFGPGTRLTVL.

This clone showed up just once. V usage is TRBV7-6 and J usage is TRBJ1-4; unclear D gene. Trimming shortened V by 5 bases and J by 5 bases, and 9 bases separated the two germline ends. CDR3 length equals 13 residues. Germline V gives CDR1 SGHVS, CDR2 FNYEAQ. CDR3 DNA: TGTGCCAGCAGCCCCGGAGGAAATGAAAAACTGTTTTTT. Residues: CASSPGGNEKLFF.

Written as DNA, the CDR3 is TGTGCCATCAGTTCACAGGGTGCTAGCTCCTACAATGAGCAGTTCTTC. Amino acids: CAISSQGASSYNEQFF. This chain uses TRBV10-3 with TRBJ2-1, with D possibly being TRBD1 (6 bases). The length of the CDR3 is 16 residues. V was clipped by 5 bases and J by 0 bases, with 14 bases between them. From germline, CDR1 is ENHRY and CDR2 SYGVKD.

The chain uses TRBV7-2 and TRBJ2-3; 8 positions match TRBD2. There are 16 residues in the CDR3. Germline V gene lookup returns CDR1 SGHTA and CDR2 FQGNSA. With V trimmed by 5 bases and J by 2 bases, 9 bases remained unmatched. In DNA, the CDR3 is TGTGCCAGCAGCCTCCGACTAGCGCCGATCACAGATACGCAGTATTTT. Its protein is CASSLRLAPITDTQYF.

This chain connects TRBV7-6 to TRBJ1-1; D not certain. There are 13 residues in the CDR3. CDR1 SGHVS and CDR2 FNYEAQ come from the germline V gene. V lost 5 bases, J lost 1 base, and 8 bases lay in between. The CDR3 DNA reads TGTGCCAGCAGCCGGTATCCGAACACTGAAGCTTTCTTT. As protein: CASSRYPNTEAFF.

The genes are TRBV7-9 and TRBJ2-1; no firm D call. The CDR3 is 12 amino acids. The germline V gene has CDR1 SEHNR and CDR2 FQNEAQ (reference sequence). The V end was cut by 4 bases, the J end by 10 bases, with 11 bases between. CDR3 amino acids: CASSSVQTEQFF. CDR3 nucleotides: TGTGCCAGCAGCTCGGTCCAGACAGAGCAGTTCTTC.

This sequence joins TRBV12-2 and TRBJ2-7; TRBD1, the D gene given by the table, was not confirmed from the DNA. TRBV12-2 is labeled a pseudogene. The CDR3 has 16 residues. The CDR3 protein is CASRLTRGQGDYEQYV. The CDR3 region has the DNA TGTGCAAGTCGCTTAACAAGAGGACAGGGGGACTACGAGCAGTACGTC.

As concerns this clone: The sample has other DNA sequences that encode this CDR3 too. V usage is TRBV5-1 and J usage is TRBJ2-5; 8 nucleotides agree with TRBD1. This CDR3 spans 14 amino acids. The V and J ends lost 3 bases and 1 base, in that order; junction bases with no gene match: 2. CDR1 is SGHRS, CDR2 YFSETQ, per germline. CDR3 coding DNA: TGCGCCAGCAGCTCGGGGACAGGCCAAGAGACCCAGTACTTC. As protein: CASSSGTGQETQYF.

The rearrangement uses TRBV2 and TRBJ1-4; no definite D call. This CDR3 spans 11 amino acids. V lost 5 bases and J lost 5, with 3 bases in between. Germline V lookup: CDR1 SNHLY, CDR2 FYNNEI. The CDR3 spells CASSPNEKLFF. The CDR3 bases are TGTGCCAGCAGTCCGAATGAAAAACTGTTTTTT.

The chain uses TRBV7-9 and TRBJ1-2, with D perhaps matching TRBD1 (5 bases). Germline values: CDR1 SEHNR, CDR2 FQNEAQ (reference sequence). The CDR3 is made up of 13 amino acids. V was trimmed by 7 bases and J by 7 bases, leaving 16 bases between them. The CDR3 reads CASNLDSLGGYTF. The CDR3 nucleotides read TGTGCCAGCAACCTCGACAGCCTCGGTGGCTACACCTTC.

CDR3 in amino acids: CASSRTVIMNTEAFF. In nucleotides, the CDR3 is TGTGCCAGTAGTCGGACAGTGATTATGAACACTGAAGCTTTCTTT. The gene calls are TRBV19 and TRBJ1-1, with D maybe TRBD1 (6 bases). The germline V gene encodes CDR1 LNHDA and CDR2 SQIVND (reference sequence). V lost 5 bases, J lost 0 bases, and 13 bases lay in between. The CDR3 runs 15 residues.